The 22 T cell receptor beta chains reported below all come from one sample, sequenced in a study of blood T cell repertoires in COVID-19. Assay used: immunoSEQ multiplex PCR; TCRdb lists only in-frame clones, some missing. The table records about 87,000 clones, around 85% of them present only once. The material sequenced was peripheral blood. The source is a woman of 80 years or more with COVID-19, enrolled during active disease.

The chain carries TRBV19 and TRBJ1-1, with a possible D match to TRBD1 (5 bases). V shed 4 bases and J shed 5 bases, with 8 bases lying between them. The CDR3 has 12 residues. Germline values: CDR1 LNHDA, CDR2 SQIVND (reference sequence). CDR3 nucleotide sequence: TGTGCCAGTAGTAGGGGGGGTACTGAAGCTTTCTTT. It codes for CASSRGGTEAFF.

V and J are TRBV15 and TRBJ1-5; 7 bases fit TRBD1. CDR1 and CDR2 (germline): LNHNV, YYDKDF (reference sequence). The CDR3 loop spans 15 amino acids. The J segment lost 8 bases and the V segment lost 1 base, leaving 8 bases of the junction unmatched. The CDR3 loop reads CATSRGGRQGEPQHF. CDR3 DNA: TGTGCCACCAGCAGAGGTGGGAGACAGGGCGAGCCCCAGCATTTT. The whole variable domain, remainder taken from reference TRBV15 and TRBJ1-5, is DAMVIQNPRYQVTQFGKPVTLSCSQTLNHNVMYWYQQKSSQAPKLLFHYYDKDFNNEADTPDNFQSRRPNTSFCFLDIRSPGLGDTAMYLCATSRGGRQGEPQHFGDGTRLSIL.

This chain connects TRBV10-2 to TRBJ2-1, with 10 bases aligning to TRBD2. V lost 0 bases and J lost 3; bases outside the gene matches: 8. The V gene's germline CDR1 is WSHSY and CDR2 SAAADI. There are 18 residues in the CDR3. In DNA, the CDR3 is TGCGCCAGCAGTGAGTCGAGGGTGCTAGCGGGGGACTACAATGAGCAGTTCTTC. Protein sequence: CASSESRVLAGDYNEQFF.

This clone was counted once. This rearrangement joins TRBV9 to TRBJ2-5; D is possibly TRBD1 (6 bases). Germline-derived CDR1 and CDR2 are SGDLS and YYNGEE. With 4 bases removed from V and 2 bases from J, the gap between germline ends came to 15 bases. This CDR3 has 15 residues. CDR3 residues: CASSTRDILQETQYF. The CDR3, as DNA: TGTGCCAGCAGCACCCGGGACATTTTACAAGAGACCCAGTACTTC.

The V call is TRBV23-1, the J call TRBJ1-4, with D perhaps matching TRBD1 (6 bases). TRBV23-1 qualifies as an ORF whose function is uncertain. V lost 2 bases and J lost 6, with 10 bases in between. This CDR3 has 14 amino acids. This CDR3 reads CASSQGTWDEKLFF. The CDR3 nucleotides are TGCGCCAGCAGTCAAGGGACATGGGATGAAAAACTGTTTTTT.

This chain connects TRBV2 to TRBJ2-7, with TRBD2 identical over 10 bases. V dropped 7 bases and J dropped 7; count of bases not matched to a gene: 10. Germline values: CDR1 SNHLY, CDR2 FYNNEI. This CDR3 comprises 14 residues. CDR3: CASNTLAGNGEQYF. The DNA for the CDR3 is TGTGCCAGCAACACACTAGCGGGAAATGGAGAGCAGTACTTC.

V gene TRBV11-3 combines with J gene TRBJ1-1; possibly TRBD1 for D (5 bases). Trimming removed 5 bases at V and 11 bases at J, with 15 bases between. Per the germline V gene, CDR1 is SGHNT and CDR2 is YENEEA. The CDR3 is 12 residues long. In nucleotides, the CDR3 is TGTGCCAGCAGCGGCCGTGGAGGGGTGGCTTTCTTT. As protein: CASSGRGGVAFF. The complete variable domain, with remaining parts taken from reference TRBV11-3 and TRBJ1-1, reads EAGVVQSPRYKIIEKKQPVAFWCNPISGHNTLYWYLQNLGQGPELLIRYENEEAVDDSQLPKDRFSAERLKGVDSTLKIQPAELGDSAVYLCASSGRGGVAFFGQGTRLTVV.

This rearrangement joins TRBV28 to TRBJ1-4, with D hard to call. Germline CDR1 reads MDHEN; CDR2 reads SYDVKM. Trimming left V 6 bases short and J 1 base short, with 6 bases between. The CDR3 runs 13 residues. DNA of the CDR3: TGTGCCAGCAGGGTAGTAACTAATGAAAAACTGTTTTTT. It is translated as CASRVVTNEKLFF.

The chain uses TRBV6-6 and TRBJ2-1, with D maybe TRBD2 (6 bases). This CDR3 is built from 15 residues. CDR1 and CDR2 (germline): MNHNY, SVGAGI (reference sequence). V lost 6 bases, J lost 0 bases, and 12 bases lay in between. The CDR3 loop is CASSVAANSYNEQFF. As DNA, the CDR3 is TGTGCCAGCAGCGTAGCGGCTAACTCCTACAATGAGCAGTTCTTC.

The chain couples TRBV28 to TRBJ2-7, with TRBD2 as a possible D gene (6 bases). V was trimmed by 6 bases and J by 0 bases, leaving 24 bases between them. The CDR3 totals 18 residues. Germline loops: CDR1 MDHEN, CDR2 SYDVKM. CDR3 nucleotides: TGTGCCAGCAGACGAGGACGGAGGGCCCCACCCCGCTCCTACGAGCAGTACTTC. This gives the protein CASRRGRRAPPRSYEQYF.

The chain recombines TRBV30 with TRBJ1-4, with 7 positions matching TRBD1. The CDR3 covers 16 residues. J gave up 4 bases and V 2 bases, and 10 bases lay outside the gene matches. Germline CDR1 is GTSNPN and CDR2 is SVGIG (reference sequence). In nucleotides, the CDR3 is TGTGCCTGGAGTTGGAGTCGACAGGGACTTAATGAAAAACTGTTTTTT. Its protein product is CAWSWSRQGLNEKLFF.

CDR3 bases: TGTGCCAGCAGCCAAAAATCCGGAACAGGGGGCTCTGGGGCCAACGTCCTGACTTTC. It specifies CASSQKSGTGGSGANVLTF. The chain has TRBV14 and TRBJ2-6; TRBD1 matches at 8 bases. The CDR3 is 19 amino acids. V lost 2 bases and J lost 0; bases outside the gene matches: 9. Germline CDR1 reads SGHDN; CDR2 reads FVKESK. Full variable domain (outside the CDR3, taken from reference TRBV14 and TRBJ2-6): EAGVTQFPSHSVIEKGQTVTLRCDPISGHDNLYWYRRVMGKEIKFLLHFVKESKQDESGMPNNRFLAERTGGTYSTLKVQPAELEDSGVYFCASSQKSGTGGSGANVLTFGAGSRLTVL.

V and J are TRBV11-2 and TRBJ2-1; D perhaps matches TRBD1 (7 bases). V was shortened by 0 bases and J by 10 bases, with 16 bases between the two germline ends. This CDR3 is 15 amino acids long. Germline V gene data show CDR1 as SGHAT and CDR2 as FQNNGV. The CDR3 nucleotides read TGTGCCAGCAGCTTAGAGCGGTCCCAGGGGGGAGAGCAGTTCTTC. Its protein is CASSLERSQGGEQFF.

The chain has TRBV7-3 and TRBJ2-5; 10 bases align to TRBD1. Trimming cost V 1 base and J 2 bases; bases outside gene matches: 19. The CDR3 contains 21 residues. Germline values: CDR1 SGHTA, CDR2 FQGTGA. In DNA, the CDR3 is TGTGCCAGCAGCTTAATCCCTGTGACAGGGGGCAGCGCCCTGAGACAAGAGACCCAGTACTTC. It codes for CASSLIPVTGGSALRQETQYF.

The chain joins TRBV14 to TRBJ2-5; no reliable D call. The germline gives CDR1 SGHDN, CDR2 FVKESK. There are 15 residues in the CDR3. V was clipped by 1 base and J by 2 bases, with 11 bases between them. The DNA of the CDR3 is TGTGCCAGCAGCCAAGGTTATAGCAGACAAGAGACCCAGTACTTC. Its protein product is CASSQGYSRQETQYF.

V usage is TRBV7-3 and J usage is TRBJ1-5; D perhaps matches TRBD1 (6 bases). CDR1 is SGHTA and CDR2 is FQGTGA in the germline V gene. The CDR3 has 13 amino acids. Trimming stripped 5 bases from V and 6 bases from J, with 11 bases between. The CDR3 region is CASSTQGGQPQHF. CDR3 nucleotides: TGTGCCAGCAGCACACAGGGCGGTCAGCCCCAGCATTTT.

This clone has a handful of counts. The gene calls are TRBV5-1 and TRBJ2-1; possible D gene TRBD2, 5 bases. V was pared by 5 bases and J by 7 bases, with 16 bases between. Germline-derived CDR1 and CDR2 are SGHRS and YFSETQ. CDR3 size: 14 residues. In nucleotides, the CDR3 is TGCGCCAGCAGTTTAGGGCCCGGGGAGAATGAGCAGTTCTTC. This gives the protein CASSLGPGENEQFF.

V usage is TRBV18 and J usage is TRBJ1-5; D might be TRBD1 (5 bases). V gave up 4 bases and J gave up 2 bases, with 15 bases separating them. The CDR3 contains 16 residues. The germline CDR1 and CDR2 sequences are KGHSH and LQKENI. The CDR3 DNA follows: TGTGCCAGCTCACACACAGGCGCCTCGGGCAATCAGCCCCAGCATTTT. It codes for CASSHTGASGNQPQHF.

The CDR3 sequence: CASSQTGSSGNTIYF. Written as DNA, the CDR3 is TGTGCCAGCAGCCAAACAGGGAGCTCTGGAAACACCATATATTTT. This chain links TRBV4-2 with TRBJ1-3, with D possibly matching TRBD1 (6 bases). Germline CDR1 LGHNA, CDR2 YNFKEQ. There are 15 residues in the CDR3. V was pared by 2 bases and J by 0 bases, with 8 bases between.

This chain uses TRBV7-9 with TRBJ1-2; tentatively, D is TRBD1 (5 bases). Trimming cost V 4 bases and J 7 bases, with 13 bases left between them. The germline gives CDR1 SEHNR, CDR2 FQNEAQ (reference sequence). The CDR3 has 13 residues. CDR3 sequence: CASSYGGFSGYTF. CDR3 DNA sequence: TGTGCCAGCAGCTACGGGGGGTTTAGTGGCTACACCTTC.

This chain connects TRBV14 to TRBJ1-5, with D uncertain. CDR3 length: 13 residues. V was pared by 1 base and J by 4 bases, with 5 bases between. Germline V CDR1 and CDR2: SGHDN, FVKESK. The CDR3 DNA is TGTGCCAGCAGCCAAGGAGGAAATCAGCCCCAGCATTTT. It codes for CASSQGGNQPQHF. The complete variable domain, with remaining parts taken from reference TRBV14 and TRBJ1-5, reads EAGVTQFPSHSVIEKGQTVTLRCDPISGHDNLYWYRRVMGKEIKFLLHFVKESKQDESGMPNNRFLAERTGGTYSTLKVQPAELEDSGVYFCASSQGGNQPQHFGDGTRLSIL.

This chain links TRBV18 with TRBJ1-4, with 7 bases that match TRBD1. Germline CDR1 reads KGHSH; CDR2 reads LQKENI. V gave up 6 bases and J gave up 8 bases; unmatched junction bases: 6. This CDR3 has 13 amino acids. The CDR3 DNA reads as TGTGCCAGCTCCCAAGACAGGGCCGAAAAACTGTTTTTT. Encoded protein: CASSQDRAEKLFF.